This T cell receptor beta chain originates from a study of shared clonotypes between healthy human individuals. Ten immunoSEQ deep assay plates held the unsorted PBMC DNA. The repertoire was sequenced with immunoSEQ multiplex PCR; TCRdb's copy has only in-frame clones and lacks some. Among some 480,000 clones listed, around 79% were seen once. V shed 3 bases and J shed 4 bases, with 8 bases lying between them. The CDR3 covers 13 residues. Per germline, CDR1 SGDLS and CDR2 YYNGEE. This receptor was identified in a woman in her thirties or forties in good health. Some clones in this sample may be carry-over from other donors' samples. V is TRBV9 and J is TRBJ2-1; possible D gene TRBD1, 6 bases. Source material: PBMCs. The CDR3 DNA sequence: TGTGCCAGCAGCGGGACAGTTTACAATGAGCAGTTCTTC. It translates to CASSGTVYNEQFF.